A selection of T cell receptor beta chains follows, all from one sample in a study of CD8 T cells in ankylosing spondylitis. TCRdb reprocessed the 5' RACE reads with MiXCR, giving one entry per CDR3 protein. In the table there are over 400,000 distinct CDR3 sequences, roughly 25% of which are singletons. Sequencing input: blood, either unsorted or a sorted T cell fraction (not recorded which). The receptors come from a male donor with ankylosing spondylitis. CDR3s include the opening cysteine and the closing phenylalanine or tryptophan. The order of the fields is J gene, V gene, CDR3 protein.

TRBJ1-2 | TRBV15 | CATSRDPGFNYGYTF
TRBJ2-7 | TRBV20-1 | CSARDYRLAGGSYEQYF
TRBJ2-1 | TRBV11-3 | CASSLDQVGYEQFF
TRBJ2-7 | TRBV18 | CASSFDGTSYEQYF
TRBJ2-3 | TRBV20-1 | CSGNRQGTDTQYF
TRBJ1-2 | TRBV14 | CASSQGELYGYTF
TRBJ2-5 | TRBV3-1 | CAARGLETQYF
TRBJ2-7 | TRBV20-1 | CSAPSPGQGSSYEQYF
TRBJ1-6 | TRBV2 | CASSALELSSYNSPLHF
TRBJ1-5 | TRBV20-1 | CSARVGQGTQPQHF
TRBJ2-1 | TRBV20-1 | CSARAAAGEIYNEQFF
TRBJ2-1 | TRBV11-1 | CASSLEQGWGGSSYNEQFF
TRBJ2-5 | TRBV7-9 | CASSLADGTQYF
TRBJ2-6 | TRBV6-2/TRBV6-3 | CASTEPTGSSGANVLTF
TRBJ1-5 | TRBV5-6 | CASSTSGQAPGPQHF
TRBJ2-7 | TRBV4-1 | CATQIAGVGPYEQYF
TRBJ1-4 | TRBV3-1 | CASSQATGRGGEKLFF
TRBJ1-2 | TRBV12-3/TRBV12-4 | CASATKEFYGYTF
TRBJ2-5 | TRBV14 | CASSHLGQETQYF
TRBJ2-2 | TRBV5-1 | CASSLFDRDITGELFF
TRBJ2-1 | TRBV7-2 | CASSSEGGRVFYNEQFF
TRBJ2-1 | TRBV9 | CASSVGFRSGRLDEQFF
TRBJ1-1 | TRBV4-2 | CASSQDRVGGRKAFF
TRBJ2-2 | TRBV27 | CASSLSLRLGINTGELFF
TRBJ2-2 | TRBV7-2 | CASSLVSRGRATGELFF
TRBJ2-2 | TRBV19 | CASSTVYANTGELFF
TRBJ2-5 | TRBV5-1 | CASSLALVQETQYF
TRBJ2-2 | TRBV7-9 | CASSFGQGTNTGELFF
TRBJ1-2 | TRBV5-1 | CASSLSGGQTPNYGYTF
TRBJ1-1 | TRBV11-2 | CASSLETGNTEAFF
TRBJ1-4 | TRBV18 | CASSPGQGLEKLFF
TRBJ1-5 | TRBV20-1 | CSANHNSNQPQHF